A single sample is the source of the 27 T cell receptor beta chains below, sequenced in a study of T cells in Graves' hyperthyroidism and ophthalmopathy. TCR beta CDR3 regions were amplified from RNA transcripts. Researchers ran a first-round RT-PCR on the TCR CDR3 using the HTBI primer set. Each CDR3 protein is one row after TCRdb ran MiXCR on the multiplex PCR reads. The sample has 500,000 or so distinct CDR3 sequences; roughly a sixth are singletons. Sequenced input: blood. The source is a woman aged 25-40 years with Graves' ophthalmopathy.

This clonotype has ten or more counts. The chain links TRBV12-3 or TRBV12-4 to TRBJ1-5, with D hard to call. The CDR3 consists of 15 residues. V dropped 2 bases and J dropped 0 bases, with 8 bases sitting between them. The CDR3 region is CASSLNGISNQPQHF. CDR3 DNA: TGTGCCAGCAGTTTAAATGGGATTAGCAATCAGCCCCAGCATTTT.

This clonotype has a handful of counts. The chain carries TRBV10-3 and TRBJ2-1, with TRBD2 identical over 15 bases. Germline V gives CDR1 ENHRY, CDR2 SYGVKD. Losses at the gene ends were 2 bases for V and 7 bases for J; bases not matched to a gene: 3. The CDR3 runs 16 residues. The CDR3 sequence is CAISEGLAGGMNEQFF. CDR3 DNA sequence: TGTGCCATCAGTGAGGGACTAGCGGGAGGGATGAATGAGCAGTTCTTC.

On this clonotype: Just one base apart from a much larger clone, this may be a read error. The V and J genes are TRBV2 and TRBJ1-4; D unclear. The CDR3 runs 15 residues. The germline V gene encodes CDR1 SNHLY and CDR2 FYNNEI. The CDR3, as DNA: TGTGCCAGCAGGGTATCGGGAGCAACTAATGGAAAACTGTTTTTT. Protein sequence: CASRVSGATNGKLFF.

In this sample, this clonotype turned up many times. V is TRBV28 and J is TRBJ1-2, with D unclear. This CDR3 region has 13 residues. V was pared by 5 bases and J by 4 bases, with 11 bases between. Germline V lookup: CDR1 MDHEN, CDR2 SYDVKM. CDR3 sequence: CASSDDAGYGYTF. The DNA for the CDR3 is TGTGCCAGCAGTGATGACGCCGGCTATGGCTACACCTTC.

In its sample, this clonotype was seen many times. The chain employs TRBV30 and TRBJ2-2; perhaps D is TRBD1 or TRBD2 (5 bases each). CDR3 length equals 11 residues. CDR1 GTSNPN and CDR2 SVGIG come from the germline V gene (reference sequence). The V end was cut by 4 bases, the J end by 11 bases, with 11 bases between. DNA of the CDR3: TGTGCCTGGATGGTGGGACGAGAGCTGTTTTTT. This codes for CAWMVGRELFF.

Concerning this clonotype itself: With a much larger clone just one base away, this may be a read error. The CDR3 nucleotides are TGCGCCAGCAGCCCAGTAGTGCGGACAGCGTCGAACACCGGGGAGCTGTTTTTT. Its translation: CASSPVVRTASNTGELFF. This chain joins TRBV4-1 and TRBJ2-2; D is perhaps TRBD1 (6 bases). The length of the CDR3 is 18 residues. Germline V CDR1 and CDR2: MGHRA, YSYEKL. Trimming took 4 bases from V and 0 from J, leaving 18 bases between them.

The V gene is TRBV9, the J gene TRBJ2-1; D may correspond to TRBD1 or TRBD2 (5 bases each). Deletions cut 0 bases from V and 12 bases from J, with 13 bases between. The CDR3 contains 13 residues. Germline assignment: CDR1 SGDLS and CDR2 YYNGEE. CDR3 loop: CASSVAGGSGQFF. In nucleotides, the CDR3 is TGTGCCAGCAGCGTAGCTGGGGGATCTGGGCAGTTCTTC.

Only one count was recorded for this clonotype. V gene TRBV12-3 or TRBV12-4 combines with J gene TRBJ2-3; no clear D gene. Trimming stripped 6 bases from V and 3 bases from J, with 10 bases between. The CDR3 is 13 residues long. The CDR3 nucleotides are TGTGCCAGCAGCGTTGACGCGACAGATACGCAGTATTTT. Translating it yields CASSVDATDTQYF.

This clonotype turned up a few times. This chain uses TRBV10-3 with TRBJ2-7, with TRBD1 as a possible D gene (5 bases). Trimming removed 6 bases at V and 0 bases at J, with 12 bases between. The CDR3 contains 14 residues. Germline V gene sequence: CDR1 ENHRY, CDR2 SYGVKD. The CDR3 DNA follows: TGTGCCATCAGCCAGACAGAAAGCTCCTACGAGCAGTACTTC. Amino acids: CAISQTESSYEQYF.

V is TRBV28 and J is TRBJ1-1; D gene unclear. Germline V gene data show CDR1 as MDHEN and CDR2 as SYDVKM. This CDR3 spans 12 amino acids. The V end was cut by 7 bases, the J end by 5 bases, with 11 bases between. The CDR3 here is CASTYSRTEAFF. CDR3 in DNA: TGTGCCAGCACGTACAGCAGAACTGAAGCTTTCTTT.

The V gene is TRBV3-1, the J gene TRBJ2-7; 8 nucleotides align to TRBD2. Trimming cost V 1 base and J 1 base; bases outside gene matches: 18. Germline CDR1 is LGHDT and CDR2 is YNNKEL (reference sequence). This CDR3 contains 20 residues. CDR3 region: CASSQGSAGGFSLASYEQYF. Written as DNA, the CDR3 is TGTGCCAGCAGCCAAGGATCCGCGGGAGGTTTTTCTTTAGCTTCCTACGAGCAGTACTTC.

This clonotype was seen only a few times. The chain joins TRBV3-2 to TRBJ1-5; the tabulated D call, TRBD1, remains unverified against the DNA. TRBV3-2 is a pseudogene locus. This CDR3 has 16 amino acids. Here the CDR3 DNA reads TGTGCCAGCAGCCAAGAGTCCGGGAACAGAAATCAGCCCCAGCATTTT. It encodes CASSQESGNRNQPQHF.

The V gene is TRBV4-3, the J gene TRBJ1-2; 8 bases match TRBD1. CDR1 and CDR2 (germline): LGHNA, YSLEER. V shed 0 bases, J shed 0 bases, and the junction held 3 bases outside the gene matches. This CDR3 region has 16 residues. The CDR3, as DNA: TGCGCCAGCAGCCAAGATACAGGGGGAGCTAACTATGGCTACACCTTC. This sequence encodes CASSQDTGGANYGYTF.

This clonotype was found a few times. The chain employs TRBV6-1 and TRBJ1-1, with unresolved D. Deletions cut 5 bases from V and 1 base from J, with 8 bases between. The CDR3 has 13 amino acids. The germline gives CDR1 MNHNS, CDR2 SASEGT. CDR3 amino acids: CASSLLENTEAFF. The CDR3 DNA reads TGTGCCAGCAGTTTATTAGAGAACACTGAAGCTTTCTTT.

The chain employs TRBV4-3 and TRBJ2-2; D may match TRBD1 or TRBD2 (5 bases each). Trimming took 0 bases from V and 8 from J, leaving 16 bases between them. This CDR3 region has 16 residues. Germline lookup yields CDR1 LGHNA and CDR2 YSLEER. The CDR3 DNA follows: TGCGCCAGCAGCCAAGATCTTATACGGGACGAGGGGGAGCTGTTTTTT. It yields the protein CASSQDLIRDEGELFF.

About this clonotype itself: Just one base apart from a much larger clone, this may be a read error. The V call is TRBV7-2, the J call TRBJ2-5, with D unresolved. The germline V and J ends were trimmed by 5 bases and 6 bases, with 19 bases remaining between them. The CDR3 spans 15 residues. Germline CDR1 is SGHTA and CDR2 is FQGNSA. Here the CDR3 DNA reads TGTGCCAGCAGCACCCTGGAGTCCAATACCCAGACCCAGTACTTC. Translation: CASSTLESNTQTQYF. The full variable domain, its missing parts supplied by reference TRBV7-2 and TRBJ2-5, is GAGVSQSPSNKVTEKGKDVELRCDPISGHTALYWYRQSLGQGLEFLIYFQGNSAPDKSGLPSDRFSAERTGGSVSTLTIQRTQQEDSAVYLCASSTLESNTQTQYFGPGTRLLVL.

There are many counts of this clonotype. The gene calls are TRBV12-3 or TRBV12-4 and TRBJ2-3; 12 bases are a match to TRBD2. J was trimmed by 7 bases and V by 8 bases; bases with no gene match: 10. This CDR3 comprises 15 residues. CDR3 region: CASESTSGSLYTQYF. The CDR3 region has the DNA TGTGCCAGCGAGTCGACTAGCGGGAGTTTATATACGCAGTATTTT.

This clonotype appeared a few times. Because the CDR3's place on the DNA is in doubt, the DNA is left out and the CDR3 is given as listed by TCRdb. V usage is TRBV27 and J usage is TRBJ2-1; the D call in the table, TRBD1, was not verified against the DNA. Termini included, the CDR3 measures 14 amino acids. CDR1 is MNHEY, CDR2 SMNVEV, per germline (reference sequence). The chain's CDR3 is CASSFGPGDNEQFF.

This clonotype was seen just once. The chain employs TRBV5-5 and TRBJ1-4; possible D gene TRBD1, 5 bases. The V gene's germline CDR1 is SGHKS and CDR2 YYEKEE (reference sequence). There are 14 residues in the CDR3. With 4 bases removed from V and 5 bases from J, the gap between germline ends came to 12 bases. The CDR3 DNA reads as TGTGCCAGCAGCCCCACGGGGGAAAATGAAAAACTGTTTTTT. Protein product: CASSPTGENEKLFF.

To note about this clonotype: Being one base from a much bigger clone, this may be a read error. The chain employs TRBV6-2 or TRBV6-3 and TRBJ2-2; D is unresolved. The germline V and J ends were trimmed by 7 bases and 3 bases, with 15 bases remaining between them. The CDR3 is 15 amino acids. The germline gives CDR1 MNHEY, CDR2 SVGEGT. As DNA, the CDR3 is TGTGCCAGCATCAAAGGGTCCACGGACACCGGGGAGCTGTTTTTT. Its protein product is CASIKGSTDTGELFF.

This clonotype has just a few counts. The chain has TRBV7-8 and TRBJ2-3; a weak D match, TRBD1 (5 bases). Between the trimmed V and J ends, which lost 2 bases and 5 bases, there was a span of 8 bases. CDR1 and CDR2 (germline): SGHVS, FQNEAQ. The CDR3 runs to 13 residues. CDR3 in amino acids: CASSLSRGDTQYF. The CDR3 nucleotides read TGTGCCAGCAGCTTATCAAGGGGAGATACGCAGTATTTT.

This clonotype was counted at least ten times. The chain has TRBV20-1 and TRBJ1-4; TRBD1 aligns across 9 bases. The V and J ends lost 0 bases and 7 bases, in that order; junction bases with no gene match: 6. The germline V gene encodes CDR1 DFQATT and CDR2 SNEGSKA (reference sequence). This CDR3 is 15 amino acids long. The DNA of the CDR3 is TGCAGTGCTAGAGACCCCGGGACAGGGAGTGAAAAACTGTTTTTT. Its protein is CSARDPGTGSEKLFF.

This clonotype came up many times. The CDR3 region is CASSFHYGYTF. The CDR3, as DNA: TGTGCCAGCAGTTTTCACTATGGCTACACCTTC. J is TRBJ1-2 and V is TRBV28; D gene unclear. Germline CDR1 MDHEN, CDR2 SYDVKM. This CDR3 has 11 amino acids. V lost 3 bases and J lost 3, with 2 bases in between.

In its sample, this clonotype was seen many times. V and J are TRBV7-9 and TRBJ2-1; 13 bases are shared with TRBD2. The V and J ends lost 2 bases and 0 bases, in that order; junction bases with no gene match: 7. The length of the CDR3 is 19 residues. Germline V gives CDR1 SEHNR, CDR2 FQNEAQ (reference sequence). CDR3 protein: CASSLTGLAGKSSYNEQFF. CDR3 coding DNA: TGTGCCAGCAGCTTAACGGGACTAGCGGGAAAGAGCTCCTACAATGAGCAGTTCTTC.

This clonotype was counted ten times or more. The chain couples TRBV7-2 to TRBJ2-1; D is unresolved. Germline-derived CDR1 and CDR2 are SGHTA and FQGNSA. The V gene lost 1 base and the J gene lost 8 bases, with 12 bases spanning the gap. The CDR3 is 14 amino acids. CDR3 DNA sequence: TGTGCCAGCAGCTTAGTAGGCGGCGACTATGAGCAGTTCTTC. The encoded protein is CASSLVGGDYEQFF.

The table lists this clonotype with many counts. This chain connects TRBV20-1 to TRBJ2-1; TRBD2 matches at 11 bases. The CDR3 extends over 16 amino acids. Germline V gene sequence: CDR1 DFQATT, CDR2 SNEGSKA (reference sequence). After removal of 0 bases from V and 7 bases from J, the junction contained 8 bases not matched to a gene. The CDR3 spells CSARDPGLAGPNEQFF. The CDR3 DNA is TGCAGTGCTAGAGATCCTGGACTAGCGGGCCCTAATGAGCAGTTCTTC.

This clonotype was detected many times. The CDR3 region has the DNA TGTGCCAGCAGTTTAGCAGTCTTCAATCAGCCCCAGCATTTT. Its translation is CASSLAVFNQPQHF. The rearrangement uses TRBV28 and TRBJ1-5; D not resolved. From germline, CDR1 is MDHEN and CDR2 SYDVKM. The CDR3 has 14 amino acids. Trimming removed 2 bases from V and 3 bases from J, with 8 bases in between. Supplemented by reference TRBV28 and TRBJ1-5, the full variable domain reads DVKVTQSSRYLVKRTGEKVFLECVQDMDHENMFWYRQDPGLGLRLIYFSYDVKMKEKGDIPEGYSVSREKKERFSLILESASTNQTSMYLCASSLAVFNQPQHFGDGTRLSIL.